A single sample is the source of the 29 T cell receptor beta chains below, sequenced in a study of T cells after yellow fever vaccination. TCRdb analysed the 5' RACE reads with MiXCR anew, one entry per CDR3 protein. This sample has approximately 330,000 distinct CDR3 sequences, with over 4% found just once. Sequenced material: PBMCs, taken 5 days after the yellow fever booster vaccination. The receptor source for this set is a man aged 18 to 29 who received the YFV17D yellow fever vaccine.

The chain uses TRBV23-1 and TRBJ2-1; D not certain. Being an ORF, TRBV23-1 has a function that is uncertain. V was shortened by 3 bases and J by 4 bases, with 4 bases between the two germline ends. This CDR3 has 12 residues. CDR3 amino acids: CASSHTYNEQFF. The CDR3 DNA sequence: TGCGCCAGCAGTCATACATACAATGAGCAGTTCTTC.

This clonotype was seen at least ten times. The chain uses TRBV11-1 and TRBJ1-2; 7 bases agree with TRBD1. The V gene's germline CDR1 is SGHAT and CDR2 FQDESV (reference sequence). V lost 6 bases, J lost 6 bases, and 10 bases stayed unmatched. This CDR3 has 14 residues. CDR3 amino acids: CASSKRTGDHGYTF. The DNA for the CDR3 is TGTGCCAGCAGTAAGAGAACAGGGGACCATGGCTACACCTTC.

This clonotype was picked up a small number of times. The V call is TRBV30, the J call TRBJ1-1; possibly TRBD1 for D (5 bases). Germline V CDR1 and CDR2: GTSNPN, SVGIG (reference sequence). The V and J ends lost 8 bases and 1 base respectively, with 17 bases between them. The CDR3 spans 14 residues. CDR3 sequence (DNA): TGTGCCCAAACGATCGGGACGGAGAACACTGAAGCTTTCTTT. Amino acids: CAQTIGTENTEAFF.

In this sample, this clonotype turned up many times. The genes are TRBV10-3 and TRBJ2-5; D may be TRBD2 (6 bases). The CDR3 runs 14 residues. V shed 7 bases and J shed 5 bases, with 17 bases lying between them. In germline, CDR1 is ENHRY, CDR2 SYGVKD. Written as DNA, the CDR3 is TGTGCCATCATCACCCACATGGCGGGGGAGACCCAGTACTTC. Translation: CAIITHMAGETQYF.

This clonotype has more than one count but fewer than ten. The J gene is TRBJ2-2, the V gene TRBV3-1, with D possibly being TRBD1 or TRBD2 (6 bases each). The CDR3 extends over 17 amino acids. V dropped 4 bases and J dropped 6 bases, with 21 bases sitting between them. Germline loops: CDR1 LGHDT, CDR2 YNNKEL (reference sequence). The CDR3 loop is CASSPLPGAGRPGELFF. The DNA of the CDR3 is TGTGCCAGCAGCCCCCTCCCGGGGGCAGGGAGACCCGGGGAGCTGTTTTTT.

The sample holds a few counts of this clonotype. The V call is TRBV5-4, the J call TRBJ2-7; no clear D. Germline V gene sequence: CDR1 SGHNT, CDR2 YYREEE (reference sequence). The V and J ends lost 4 bases and 0 bases respectively, with 11 bases between them. The CDR3 is 14 residues long. Here the CDR3 reads CASSTVADSYEQYF. CDR3 DNA: TGTGCCAGCAGCACCGTGGCCGACTCCTACGAGCAGTACTTC.

The V call is TRBV7-9, the J call TRBJ2-7; D may correspond to TRBD1 or TRBD2 (5 bases each). The CDR3 spans 15 residues. The V gene lost 5 bases and the J gene lost 1 base, with 15 bases spanning the gap. The germline V gene has CDR1 SEHNR and CDR2 FQNEAQ (reference sequence). The CDR3 region has the DNA TGTGCCAGCAGCGAAATAGGGGACGGATCCTACGAGCAGTACGTC. Translated, it gives CASSEIGDGSYEQYV.

This clonotype has a count of ten or more. The J gene is TRBJ1-1, the V gene TRBV6-2 or TRBV6-3, with TRBD1 as a possible D gene (5 bases). Germline values: CDR1 MNHEY, CDR2 SVGEGT. V was trimmed by 4 bases and J by 1 base, leaving 13 bases between them. The CDR3 is 15 amino acids. CDR3 nucleotides: TGTGCCAGCAGTTCAGCCGAGGGGTGGAACACTGAAGCTTTCTTT. Residues: CASSSAEGWNTEAFF.

This clonotype was seen a handful of times. Here the CDR3 reads CASRPGQGNQPQHF. As DNA, the CDR3 is TGCGCCAGCAGGCCTGGACAGGGGAATCAGCCCCAGCATTTT. The chain links TRBV5-1 to TRBJ1-5; 9 bases match TRBD1. CDR3 length equals 14 residues. Germline CDR1 SGHRS, CDR2 YFSETQ. Trimming at V came to 5 bases and at J to 4 bases, leaving 4 bases not matched to a gene.

This clonotype was seen at least ten times. The chain is built from TRBV3-1 and TRBJ2-5; 8 bases line up with TRBD2. Trimming took 8 bases from V and 5 from J; bases not matched to a gene: 16. This CDR3 contains 16 residues. From germline, CDR1 is LGHDT and CDR2 YNNKEL (reference sequence). CDR3 in amino acids: CASLGTRSSLGETQYF. The CDR3 bases are TGTGCCAGCCTCGGGACTAGGAGCTCCTTGGGGGAGACCCAGTACTTC.

The chain combines TRBV7-2 with TRBJ2-7; a weak D match, TRBD1 (5 bases). Deletions cut 5 bases from V and 7 bases from J, with 12 bases between. Germline V gene data show CDR1 as SGHTA and CDR2 as FQGNSA. This CDR3 is 12 amino acids long. CDR3 protein: CASSTRSGEQYF. The CDR3 coding sequence is TGTGCCAGCAGCACGCGGTCAGGGGAGCAGTACTTC.

This clonotype was observed many times. V is TRBV7-2 and J is TRBJ2-1; D is unresolved. In germline, CDR1 is SGHTA, CDR2 FQGNSA. V shed 4 bases and J shed 9 bases, with 10 bases lying between them. There are 12 residues in the CDR3. CDR3 protein: CASSSLGIEQFF. CDR3 DNA: TGTGCCAGCAGCTCACTGGGGATTGAGCAGTTCTTC.

CDR3 in amino acids: CASSAVGESTDTQYF. The CDR3 nucleotides read TGTGCCAGCAGCGCCGTAGGGGAGAGCACAGATACGCAGTATTTT. This sequence joins TRBV7-3 and TRBJ2-3; the D call may be TRBD1 or TRBD2 (5 bases each). The length of the CDR3 is 15 residues. Germline CDR1 SGHTA, CDR2 FQGTGA. The V gene lost 5 bases and the J gene lost 0 bases, with 12 bases spanning the gap. The full variable domain, completed using reference TRBV7-3 and TRBJ2-3, is GAGVSQTPSNKVTEKGKYVELRCDPISGHTALYWYRQSLGQGPEFLIYFQGTGAADDSGLPNDRFFAVRPEGSVSTLKIQRTERGDSAVYLCASSAVGESTDTQYFGPGTRLTVL.

This clonotype was counted ten times or more. The J gene is TRBJ1-1, the V gene TRBV20-1, with TRBD1 as a possible D gene (6 bases). The CDR3 has 12 residues. Per the germline V gene, CDR1 is DFQATT and CDR2 is SNEGSKA (reference sequence). Trimming pared 5 bases from V and 2 bases from J, leaving 9 bases between. The CDR3 DNA reads as TGCAGTGCTCAACAGGGTAACACTGAAGCTTTCTTT. This translates into CSAQQGNTEAFF.

The chain joins TRBV7-3 to TRBJ1-1; the D gene is possibly TRBD1 (6 bases). Trimming removed 2 bases at V and 1 base at J, with 17 bases between. Germline values: CDR1 SGHTA, CDR2 FQGTGA. This CDR3 spans 17 amino acids. Written as DNA, the CDR3 is TGTGCCAGCAGCTTATGGGGGCTTTCGGCTAAGAACACTGAAGCTTTCTTT. As protein: CASSLWGLSAKNTEAFF.

This sequence joins TRBV7-9 and TRBJ2-2, with D unresolved. The CDR3 is made up of 11 amino acids. Germline-derived CDR1 and CDR2 are SEHNR and FQNEAQ (reference sequence). The germline V and J ends were trimmed by 3 bases and 7 bases, with 3 bases remaining between them. CDR3 sequence (DNA): TGTGCCAGCAGCTTCATCGGGGAGCTGTTTTTT. Its protein is CASSFIGELFF.

There are many counts of this clonotype. V usage is TRBV25-1 and J usage is TRBJ1-1; no clear D. Trimming stripped 1 base from V and 0 bases from J, with 12 bases between. CDR1 MGHDK and CDR2 SYGVNS come from the germline V gene. The CDR3 covers 16 residues. CDR3 sequence reads: CASSEFVGPLNTEAFF. The CDR3 DNA is TGTGCCAGCAGTGAATTTGTAGGCCCTTTGAACACTGAAGCTTTCTTT.

This chain uses TRBV7-2 with TRBJ2-7, with 15 bases identical to TRBD2. This CDR3 is built from 16 residues. V trimming: 4 bases; J trimming: 5 bases; junction bases outside the gene matches: 6. CDR1 is SGHTA and CDR2 is FQGNSA in the germline V gene. For the CDR3, the DNA is TGTGCCAGCAGCTCAGGACTAGCGGGGGGGTTCGACGAGCAGTACTTC. Translated, it gives CASSSGLAGGFDEQYF.

The DNA for the CDR3 is TGTGCCAGTGGAGACAGTGGGTTTCAGCCCCAGCATTTT. Translated, it gives CASGDSGFQPQHF. The chain recombines TRBV19 with TRBJ1-5, with D perhaps TRBD1 (5 bases). CDR1 is LNHDA, CDR2 SQIVND, per germline (reference sequence). V lost 8 bases and J 6 bases, leaving 14 bases between the germline ends. The CDR3 is 13 residues long.

This clonotype was found many times. The chain uses TRBV18 and TRBJ1-5; TRBD1 agrees at 8 bases. Looked up from germline, CDR1 is KGHSH and CDR2 is LQKENI. This CDR3 is 15 amino acids long. V trimming: 6 bases; J trimming: 2 bases; junction bases outside the gene matches: 6. This chain's CDR3 is CASSQGASGNQPQHF. The CDR3 coding sequence is TGTGCCAGCTCCCAGGGGGCCTCGGGCAATCAGCCCCAGCATTTT. Full variable domain (remainder filled in from reference TRBV18 and TRBJ1-5): NAGVMQNPRHLVRRRGQEARLRCSPMKGHSHVYWYRQLPEEGLKFMVYLQKENIIDESGMPKERFSAEFPKEGPSILRIQQVVRGDSAAYFCASSQGASGNQPQHFGDGTRLSIL.

This clonotype was found a few times. J is TRBJ1-1 and V is TRBV7-9; no clear D gene. CDR1 is SEHNR, CDR2 FQNEAQ, per germline (reference sequence). The germline V and J ends were trimmed by 1 base and 3 bases, with 9 bases remaining between them. The CDR3 consists of 14 residues. The CDR3 spells CASSLVRPDTEAFF. The CDR3 coding sequence is TGTGCCAGCAGCTTAGTCAGGCCGGACACTGAAGCTTTCTTT. Using reference TRBV7-9 and TRBJ1-1 for the parts outside the CDR3, the full variable domain is DTGVSQNPRHKITKRGQNVTFRCDPISEHNRLYWYRQTLGQGPEFLTYFQNEAQLEKSRLLSDRFSAERPKGSFSTLEIQRTEQGDSAMYLCASSLVRPDTEAFFGQGTRLTVV.

This clonotype was picked up a small number of times. The chain couples TRBV2 to TRBJ2-5; TRBD1 matches 9 bases. V was clipped by 7 bases and J by 3 bases; unmatched bases: 6. The CDR3 runs to 14 residues. CDR1 is SNHLY and CDR2 is FYNNEI in the germline V gene. The CDR3 protein is CASNRDRVEETQYF. In DNA form, the CDR3 reads TGTGCCAGCAACCGGGACAGGGTGGAAGAGACCCAGTACTTC.

In this sample, this clonotype turned up a few times. V usage is TRBV9 and J usage is TRBJ2-7; 7 nucleotides agree with TRBD1. V shed 0 bases and J 2 bases; nucleotides not matched to a gene: 14. This CDR3 has 18 amino acids. The germline gives CDR1 SGDLS, CDR2 YYNGEE. The CDR3 nucleotides are TGTGCCAGCAGCGTAGATGGAGTCAGGGGGTGGGCCCCCTACGAGCAGTACTTC. Translation gives CASSVDGVRGWAPYEQYF. Full variable domain (missing parts from reference TRBV9 and TRBJ2-7): DSGVTQTPKHLITATGQRVTLRCSPRSGDLSVYWYQQSLDQGLQFLIQYYNGEERAKGNILERFSAQQFPDLHSELNLSSLELGDSALYFCASSVDGVRGWAPYEQYFGPGTRLTVT.

Only a few counts were recorded for this clonotype. CDR3 nucleotide sequence: TGTGCCATCAGTGGGCCACAGGGGTCCGCCGGGGAGCTGTTTTTT. This codes for CAISGPQGSAGELFF. The V and J genes are TRBV10-3 and TRBJ2-2, with 7 bases fitting TRBD1. Germline V gene lookup returns CDR1 ENHRY and CDR2 SYGVKD. V lost 4 bases to trimming and J lost 6 bases; unmatched junction nucleotides: 8. The CDR3 has 15 amino acids.

This rearrangement joins TRBV12-3 or TRBV12-4 to TRBJ1-4, with 7 bases identical to TRBD1. The CDR3 has 15 residues. V shed 5 bases, J shed 4 bases, and the junction held 7 bases outside the gene matches. The CDR3 DNA is TGTGCCAGCAGTGTTCGGGACAGCAATAATGAAAAACTGTTTTTT. As protein: CASSVRDSNNEKLFF.

This clonotype was seen at least ten times. J is TRBJ2-3 and V is TRBV15; 12 nucleotides agree with TRBD1. CDR3 length: 14 amino acids. CDR1 is LNHNV and CDR2 is YYDKDF in the germline V gene (reference sequence). V dropped 1 base and J dropped 7; count of bases not matched to a gene: 0. DNA for the CDR3: TGTGCCACCAGCAGAGGGGACAGGGGGCATACGCAGTATTTT. Residues: CATSRGDRGHTQYF.

The chain has TRBV12-3 or TRBV12-4 and TRBJ2-5; no clear D gene. V lost 2 bases to trimming and J lost 10 bases, with 8 bases between them. The CDR3 runs to 11 residues. CDR3 loop: CASSLSRGQYF. CDR3 DNA: TGTGCCAGCAGTTTAAGCCGAGGCCAGTACTTC.

This clonotype showed up many times. The gene calls are TRBV20-1 and TRBJ2-7; 12 bases line up with TRBD1. With 6 bases clipped from V and 7 bases from J, the junction kept 10 bases outside the gene matches. CDR3 length: 14 amino acids. Germline CDR1 is DFQATT and CDR2 is SNEGSKA (reference sequence). The CDR3 DNA reads as TGCAGTGCAAGGGACAGGGGGCTTTTTAGGGAGCAGTACGTC. Amino acid sequence: CSARDRGLFREQYV.

This clonotype turned up a few times. This chain links TRBV25-1 with TRBJ2-2; TRBD1 might be the D (5 bases). Trimming cost V 5 bases and J 7 bases, with 14 bases left between them. This CDR3 contains 14 residues. In germline, CDR1 is MGHDK, CDR2 SYGVNS. This chain's CDR3 is CASSTTGAVGELFF. As DNA, the CDR3 is TGTGCCAGCAGTACGACTGGGGCGGTCGGGGAGCTGTTTTTT.